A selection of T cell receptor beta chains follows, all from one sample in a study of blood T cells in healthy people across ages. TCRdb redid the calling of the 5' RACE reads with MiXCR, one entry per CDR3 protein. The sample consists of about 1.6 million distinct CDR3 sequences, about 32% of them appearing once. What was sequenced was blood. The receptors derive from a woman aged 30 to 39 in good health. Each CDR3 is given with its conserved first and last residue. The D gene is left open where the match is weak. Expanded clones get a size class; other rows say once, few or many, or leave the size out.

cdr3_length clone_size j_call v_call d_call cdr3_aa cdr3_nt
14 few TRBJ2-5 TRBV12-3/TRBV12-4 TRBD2 CASGAGGLQETQYF TGTGCCAGCGGGGCGGGAGGGCTACAAGAGACCCAGTACTTC
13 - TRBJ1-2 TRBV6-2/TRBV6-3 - CASRAQGRYGYTF TGTGCCAGCAGGGCACAGGGACGGTATGGCTACACCTTC
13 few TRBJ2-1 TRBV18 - CAGLEAGRNEQFF TGTGCCGGCCTCGAGGCAGGTAGAAATGAGCAGTTCTTC
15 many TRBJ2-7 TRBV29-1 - CSVEVEYGLPYEQYF TGCAGCGTTGAGGTTGAGTATGGTTTGCCCTACGAGCAGTACTTC
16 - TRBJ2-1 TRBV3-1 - CASSQSQGGRYNEQFF TGTGCCAGCAGCCAATCTCAGGGGGGCCGCTACAATGAGCAGTTCTTC
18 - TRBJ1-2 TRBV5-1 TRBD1 CASSIEGSTGGITYGYTF TGCGCCAGCAGCATAGAAGGGTCGACAGGGGGCATCACCTATGGCTACACCTTC
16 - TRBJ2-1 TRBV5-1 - CASSLAGNPGCHEQFF TGCGCCAGCAGCTTGGCCGGCAATCCGGGATGCCATGAGCAGTTCTTC
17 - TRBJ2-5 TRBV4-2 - CASSQGTPANSQETQYF TGTGCCAGCAGCCAAGGTACCCCGGCCAACTCCCAAGAGACCCAGTACTTC
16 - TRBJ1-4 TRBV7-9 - CASSLGGGRTNEKRFF TGTGCCAGCAGCTTAGGCGGGGGGCGAACTAATGAAAAACGGTTTTTT
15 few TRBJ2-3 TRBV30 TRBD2 CAWSKLAGGANTQYF TGTGCCTGGAGTAAACTAGCGGGAGGAGCAAATACGCAGTATTTT
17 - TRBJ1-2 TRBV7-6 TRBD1 CASSLGHRGTIMDGYTF TGTGCCAGCAGCTTAGGACACAGGGGTACGATCATGGATGGCTACACCTTC
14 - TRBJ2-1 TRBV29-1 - CSVEVSGLGNEQFF TGCAGCGTTGAGGTCTCAGGGTTAGGGAATGAGCAGTTCTTC
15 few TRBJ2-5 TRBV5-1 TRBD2 CASTLIAGGPETQYF TGCGCCAGCACCCTCATAGCGGGAGGGCCAGAGACCCAGTACTTC
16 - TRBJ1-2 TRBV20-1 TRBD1 CSAREDRGQVGYGYTF TGCAGTGCTAGAGAGGACAGGGGGCAGGTCGGCTATGGCTACACCTTC
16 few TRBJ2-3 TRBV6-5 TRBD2 CASSFLAGGETDTQYF TGTGCCAGCAGTTTCCTAGCGGGGGGGGAAACAGATACGCAGTATTTT
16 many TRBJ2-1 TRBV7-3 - CASSLRAGGRNNEQFF TGTGCCAGCAGCTTAAGGGCCGGGGGAAGAAACAATGAGCAGTTCTTC
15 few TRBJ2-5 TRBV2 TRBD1 CASSRRQGITEAQYF TGTGCCAGCAGCCGTCGACAGGGAATAACGGAGGCCCAGTACTTC
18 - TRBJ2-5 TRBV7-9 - CASSLVFEVLTDQETQYF TGTGCCAGCAGCTTAGTTTTCGAGGTATTGACAGACCAAGAGACCCAGTACTTC
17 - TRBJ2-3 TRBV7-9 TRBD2 CASSLDTGLRLTDTRYF TGTGCCAGCAGCTTAGACACGGGACTACGGCTCACAGATACGCGGTATTTT
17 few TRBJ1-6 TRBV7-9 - CASSFEGTSSYNSPLHF TGTGCCAGCAGCTTTGAGGGGACGAGCTCCTATAATTCACCCCTCCACTTT
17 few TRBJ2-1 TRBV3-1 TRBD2 CASSERLGAGAYNEQFF TGTGCCAGCAGCGAGCGTCTGGGCGCGGGAGCTTACAATGAGCAGTTCTTC
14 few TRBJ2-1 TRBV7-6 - CASSPLGGVNDQFF TGTGCCAGCAGCCCACTCGGAGGGGTGAATGACCAGTTCTTC
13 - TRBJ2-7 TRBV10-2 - CASSEGAIYEQYF TGCGCCAGCAGTGAGGGAGCGATCTACGAGCAGTACTTC
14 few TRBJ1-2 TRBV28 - CASSPAPGFYGYTF TGTGCCAGCAGTCCGGCCCCGGGATTCTATGGCTACACCTTC
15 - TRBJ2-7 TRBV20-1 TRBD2 CSAISAGESSYEQYF TGCAGTGCTATTTCTGCGGGGGAGAGCTCCTACGAGCAGTACTTC